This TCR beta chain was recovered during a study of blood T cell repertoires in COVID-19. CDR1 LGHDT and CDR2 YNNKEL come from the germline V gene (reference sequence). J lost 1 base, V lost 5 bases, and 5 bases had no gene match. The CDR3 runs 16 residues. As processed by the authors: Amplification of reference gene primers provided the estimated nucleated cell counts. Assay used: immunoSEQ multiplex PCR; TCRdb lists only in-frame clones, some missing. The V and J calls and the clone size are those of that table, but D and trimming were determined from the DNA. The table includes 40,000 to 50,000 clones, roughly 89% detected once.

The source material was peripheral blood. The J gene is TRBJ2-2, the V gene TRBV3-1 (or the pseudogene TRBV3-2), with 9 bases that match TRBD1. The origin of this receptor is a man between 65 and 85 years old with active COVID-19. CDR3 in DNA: TGTGCCAGCAGCAGCCAGGACAGGGGGAACACCGGGGAGCTGTTTTTT. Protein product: CASSSQDRGNTGELFF.